These 32 T cell receptor beta chains originate from one sample sequenced in a study of shared clonotypes between healthy human individuals. Clones were sequenced by immunoSEQ multiplex PCR, and TCRdb holds only the in-frame ones, with some missing. Of more than 900,000 clones listed, around 78% are singletons. Sequencing input: memory CD4+ T cells from PBMCs. Documented subset: CD45RA-negative fraction. These receptors originate from a man between 18 and 35 years old in good health. Some clones in this sample may be carry-over from other donors' samples.

This clone was observed at least ten times. The chain joins TRBV15 to TRBJ2-7, with D hard to call. In germline, CDR1 is LNHNV, CDR2 YYDKDF (reference sequence). The CDR3 sequence is 14 residues long. Trimming removed 0 bases from V and 2 bases from J, with 8 bases in between. This chain's CDR3 is CATSREEVAYEQYF. The CDR3 region has the DNA TGTGCCACCAGCAGAGAAGAGGTAGCCTACGAGCAGTACTTC.

Turning to this clone: Other DNA variants within this sample encode the same CDR3. The rearrangement uses TRBV5-1 and TRBJ1-2; D ambiguous. V lost 4 bases, J lost 3 bases, and 13 bases lay in between. There are 14 residues in the CDR3. Germline values: CDR1 SGHRS, CDR2 YFSETQ. CDR3 amino acids: CASSPGTGDYGYTF. CDR3 sequence (DNA): TGCGCCAGCAGCCCCGGAACGGGTGACTATGGCTACACCTTC.

The genes are TRBV4-2 and TRBJ2-1; the D is unclear. CDR1 and CDR2 from the germline V gene are LGHNA and YNFKEQ. This CDR3 contains 15 residues. V was clipped by 0 bases and J by 4 bases, with 10 bases between them. Here the CDR3 DNA reads TGTGCCAGCAGCCAAGAAGGTTCGGATTACAATGAGCAGTTCTTC. Protein product: CASSQEGSDYNEQFF.

CDR3 sequence: CASSHRGGREETQYF. CDR3 nucleotide sequence: TGTGCCAGCAGTCATCGAGGGGGCCGTGAGGAGACCCAGTACTTC. The gene calls are TRBV28 and TRBJ2-5; 7 positions agree with TRBD1. Germline loops: CDR1 MDHEN, CDR2 SYDVKM. Unmatched junction bases numbered 11, after V lost 5 bases and J lost 5 bases. The CDR3 totals 15 residues.

CDR3 nucleotides: TGTGCCAGCGTGAGGGGTGCCTCAAGCAGCGGAGAGACCCAGTACTTC. Its protein is CASVRGASSSGETQYF. This chain joins TRBV2 and TRBJ2-5, with D perhaps given as TRBD1 or TRBD2 (5 bases each). V was shortened by 8 bases and J by 4 bases, with 23 bases between the two germline ends. The CDR3 has 16 amino acids. Germline lookup yields CDR1 SNHLY and CDR2 FYNNEI.

V gene TRBV11-1 combines with J gene TRBJ2-6; the D is unclear. Germline CDR1 is SGHAT and CDR2 is FQDESV (reference sequence). There are 18 residues in the CDR3. V gave up 5 bases and J gave up 0 bases, with 17 bases separating them. This CDR3 is CASSVGYRLRSGANVLTF. For the CDR3, the DNA is TGTGCCAGCAGCGTCGGTTACCGACTCCGCTCTGGGGCCAACGTCCTGACTTTC.

V usage is TRBV6-5 and J usage is TRBJ2-2; TRBD2 agrees at 8 bases. Per germline, CDR1 MNHEY and CDR2 SVGAGI. The CDR3 totals 14 residues. Trimming at V came to 5 bases and at J to 4 bases, leaving 3 bases not matched to a gene. CDR3 nucleotide sequence: TGTGCCAGCAGTCCTAGCGGGCGCACCGGGGAGCTGTTTTTT. As protein: CASSPSGRTGELFF.

A note on this clone: This specimen includes other DNA sequences encoding the same CDR3. The chain links TRBV29-1 to TRBJ2-1; D could derive from TRBD1 or TRBD2 (5 bases each). The V end was cut by 3 bases, the J end by 10 bases, with 7 bases between. CDR1 SQVTM and CDR2 ANQGSEA come from the germline V gene. The CDR3 length is 10 residues. The CDR3 sequence is CSVDEGEQFF. The CDR3 bases are TGCAGCGTTGATGAGGGGGAGCAGTTCTTC.

The chain has TRBV19 and TRBJ1-5; D is possibly TRBD1 (6 bases). The germline gives CDR1 LNHDA, CDR2 SQIVND (reference sequence). CDR3 length: 13 amino acids. The V end lost 7 bases, the J end lost 3 bases, and 10 bases lay between the germline ends. The CDR3 bases are TGTGCCAGTACTGGACAGTACAATCAGCCCCAGCATTTT. Translated: CASTGQYNQPQHF.

This clone came up once. V is TRBV5-1 and J is TRBJ2-1; 12 nucleotides match TRBD2. The CDR3 extends over 16 amino acids. The germline V gene has CDR1 SGHRS and CDR2 YFSETQ. Losses at the gene ends were 4 bases for V and 7 bases for J; bases not matched to a gene: 9. Written as DNA, the CDR3 is TGCGCCAGCAGCGCCGCCCCTAGCGGGAGGGTGAATGAGCAGTTCTTC. It specifies CASSAAPSGRVNEQFF. The full variable domain, rest sourced from reference TRBV5-1 and TRBJ2-1, is KAGVTQTPRYLIKTRGQQVTLSCSPISGHRSVSWYQQTPGQGLQFLFEYFSETQRNKGNFPGRFSGRQFSNSRSEMNVSTLELGDSALYLCASSAAPSGRVNEQFFGPGTRLTVL.

The chain uses TRBV11-2 and TRBJ2-5, with unresolved D. Germline V lookup: CDR1 SGHAT, CDR2 FQNNGV. This CDR3 spans 12 amino acids. V lost 6 bases and J lost 5, with 10 bases in between. The CDR3 protein is CASSQRWETQYF. As DNA, the CDR3 is TGTGCCAGCAGTCAAAGATGGGAGACCCAGTACTTC.

The chain links TRBV19 to TRBJ1-1; the match to TRBD1 covers 9 bases. The CDR3 contains 14 residues. CDR1 and CDR2 (germline): LNHDA, SQIVND (reference sequence). The J segment lost 5 bases and the V segment lost 6 bases, leaving 7 bases of the junction unmatched. The CDR3 is CASRPGQGRTEAFF. The CDR3, as DNA: TGTGCCAGTAGACCCGGACAGGGGAGGACTGAAGCTTTCTTT.

V and J are TRBV27 and TRBJ1-1; a possible D gene is TRBD1 (5 bases). CDR3 length: 17 amino acids. Trimming took off 4 bases at V and 1 base at J, with 19 bases between the two ends. Germline V gene lookup returns CDR1 MNHEY and CDR2 SMNVEV (reference sequence). Here the CDR3 DNA reads TGTGCCAGCAGTTCGGTTCGAGGGGTAAGGGGGAACACTGAAGCTTTCTTT. Translated, it gives CASSSVRGVRGNTEAFF.

The chain has TRBV6-1 and TRBJ2-1; D gene unclear. The ends were cut back, 0 bases at V and 5 bases at J, with 11 bases in the middle. Per germline, CDR1 MNHNS and CDR2 SASEGT. This CDR3 has 15 amino acids. The CDR3 DNA sequence: TGTGCCAGCAGTGAAGCCGTGTCGGTTAACAATGAGCAGTTCTTC. It codes for CASSEAVSVNNEQFF.

Concerning this clone: This specimen includes other DNA sequences encoding the same CDR3. The chain is built from TRBV29-1 and TRBJ1-5; D possibly corresponds to TRBD1 (6 bases). V lost 7 bases, J lost 4 bases, and 11 bases lay in between. The CDR3 spans 12 residues. Germline-derived CDR1 and CDR2 are SQVTM and ANQGSEA. The CDR3 loop reads CSARDTNQPQHF. CDR3 bases: TGCAGCGCCCGGGACACTAATCAGCCCCAGCATTTT.

The V call is TRBV5-3, the J call TRBJ2-7, with 9 positions matching TRBD2. TRBV5-3 is placed among ORFs of uncertain function. Trimming took 4 bases from V and 2 from J; bases not matched to a gene: 7. The CDR3 has 15 residues. Here the CDR3 reads CARSLPSGATYEQYF. As DNA, the CDR3 is TGTGCCAGAAGCCTGCCTAGCGGGGCAACCTACGAGCAGTACTTC.

This clone has only a few counts. The same CDR3 is also encoded by other DNA sequences in this sample. J is TRBJ1-5 and V is TRBV18; D gene unclear. Germline V gene sequence: CDR1 KGHSH, CDR2 LQKENI. Trimming stripped 2 bases from V and 0 bases from J, with 2 bases between. There are 13 residues in the CDR3. CDR3 nucleotide sequence: TGTGCCAGCTCACCATCTAGCAATCAGCCCCAGCATTTT. As protein: CASSPSSNQPQHF.

This clone was detected only once. This chain uses TRBV11-2 with TRBJ2-7; 8 bases fit TRBD2. This CDR3 contains 14 residues. In germline, CDR1 is SGHAT, CDR2 FQNNGV. The V gene end was trimmed by 5 bases and the J gene end by 2 bases; junction bases not matched to a gene: 5. CDR3 protein: CASSPREGTYEQYF. The CDR3 coding sequence is TGTGCCAGCAGCCCCCGGGAGGGTACCTACGAGCAGTACTTC. Complete variable domain (other parts from reference TRBV11-2 and TRBJ2-7): EAGVAQSPRYKIIEKRQSVAFWCNPISGHATLYWYQQILGQGPKLLIQFQNNGVVDDSQLPKDRFSAERLKGVDSTLKIQPAKLEDSAVYLCASSPREGTYEQYFGPGTRLTVT.

Comment on this clone: The same CDR3 also results from other DNA sequences found in this sample. The chain combines TRBV18 with TRBJ1-2; a weak D match, TRBD1 (6 bases). V shed 6 bases and J shed 1 base, with 12 bases lying between them. CDR1 is KGHSH and CDR2 is LQKENI in the germline V gene. The CDR3 is made up of 14 amino acids. The DNA for the CDR3 is TGTGCCAGCTCGTCGGACAGCTATAACTATGGCTACACCTTC. Translating gives CASSSDSYNYGYTF.

The sample holds a few counts of this clone. The chain carries TRBV5-4 and TRBJ2-1, with 12 bases that match TRBD2. The CDR3 covers 16 residues. After removal of 4 bases from V and 6 bases from J, the junction contained 8 bases not matched to a gene. CDR1 is SGHNT and CDR2 is YYREEE in the germline V gene (reference sequence). The DNA for the CDR3 is TGTGCCAGCAGCCCCTCCGGGACTAGCGGGTCCAATGAGCAGTTCTTC. This encodes CASSPSGTSGSNEQFF.

J is TRBJ2-2 and V is TRBV19; maybe TRBD2 (6 bases). Trimming pared 7 bases from V and 5 bases from J, leaving 23 bases between. CDR3 size: 17 residues. Germline assignment: CDR1 LNHDA and CDR2 SQIVND (reference sequence). The CDR3 reads CASMEKQALRGTGELFF. CDR3 coding DNA: TGTGCCAGTATGGAAAAACAGGCTCTCCGGGGGACCGGGGAGCTGTTTTTT.

This clone has at least ten counts. The CDR3 DNA follows: TGCGCCAGCAGCCCAGGGGACGGACCCTACGAGCAGTACTTC. Its protein is CASSPGDGPYEQYF. The chain joins TRBV5-1 to TRBJ2-7; tentative D call: TRBD1 (6 bases). Germline assignment: CDR1 SGHRS and CDR2 YFSETQ. The ends were cut back, 4 bases at V and 2 bases at J, with 13 bases in the middle. The CDR3 is 14 amino acids.

This chain connects TRBV5-5 to TRBJ2-3; 12 bases align to TRBD1. The germline V gene encodes CDR1 SGHKS and CDR2 YYEKEE (reference sequence). The CDR3 is made up of 17 amino acids. V shed 2 bases, J shed 2 bases, and the junction held 6 bases outside the gene matches. The CDR3 nucleotides are TGTGCCAGCAGCTTAGGGACAGGGGGCGAATCCACAGATACGCAGTATTTT. This gives the protein CASSLGTGGESTDTQYF.

The V call is TRBV7-2, the J call TRBJ1-1; 8 nucleotides line up with TRBD1. CDR3 length equals 15 residues. CDR1 SGHTA and CDR2 FQGNSA come from the germline V gene. V was clipped by 1 base and J by 6 bases; unmatched bases: 7. The CDR3 spells CASSLGGYRGAEAFF. The CDR3 DNA reads TGTGCCAGCAGCTTAGGGGGCTACAGGGGGGCTGAAGCTTTCTTT. Full variable domain (missing parts from reference TRBV7-2 and TRBJ1-1): GAGVSQSPSNKVTEKGKDVELRCDPISGHTALYWYRQSLGQGLEFLIYFQGNSAPDKSGLPSDRFSAERTGGSVSTLTIQRTQQEDSAVYLCASSLGGYRGAEAFFGQGTRLTVV.

The V and J genes are TRBV5-1 and TRBJ2-3, with 16 bases that match TRBD2. This CDR3 has 16 amino acids. Losses at the gene ends were 5 bases for V and 5 bases for J; bases not matched to a gene: 5. The V gene's germline CDR1 is SGHRS and CDR2 YFSETQ. CDR3 sequence (DNA): TGCGCCAGCAGTGCAGGGACTAGCGGGAGGGGAGATACGCAGTATTTT. Protein sequence: CASSAGTSGRGDTQYF. The full variable domain, rest sourced from reference TRBV5-1 and TRBJ2-3, is KAGVTQTPRYLIKTRGQQVTLSCSPISGHRSVSWYQQTPGQGLQFLFEYFSETQRNKGNFPGRFSGRQFSNSRSEMNVSTLELGDSALYLCASSAGTSGRGDTQYFGPGTRLTVL.

This clone was detected ten times or more. Other nucleotide sequences from this sample produce the same CDR3. The rearrangement links TRBV30 to TRBJ2-5, with D unresolved. Germline CDR1 GTSNPN, CDR2 SVGIG (reference sequence). The V end was cut by 4 bases, the J end by 2 bases, with 11 bases between. This CDR3 is built from 13 residues. The CDR3, as DNA: TGTGCCTGGAACAGAGTCCTTCAAGAGACCCAGTACTTC. Amino acids: CAWNRVLQETQYF.

This clone was seen at least ten times. The rearrangement uses TRBV7-2 and TRBJ1-5; D call uncertain. From germline, CDR1 is SGHTA and CDR2 FQGNSA. The V gene lost 5 bases and the J gene lost 4 bases, with 9 bases spanning the gap. The CDR3 runs 13 residues. The CDR3 DNA reads TGTGCCAGCAGCCACGAAAGAAATCAGCCCCAGCATTTT. It is translated as CASSHERNQPQHF.

This clone came up once. The genes are TRBV5-1 and TRBJ1-3, with no clear D. The CDR3 has 14 residues. CDR1 is SGHRS, CDR2 YFSETQ, per germline. V was shortened by 4 bases and J by 0 bases, with 8 bases between the two germline ends. The CDR3 nucleotides are TGCGCCAGCAGCCGTCTGGGCTCTGGAAACACCATATATTTT. Translating it yields CASSRLGSGNTIYF.

The J gene is TRBJ1-2, the V gene TRBV5-5; 7 nucleotides line up with TRBD1. This CDR3 region has 14 residues. The germline CDR1 and CDR2 sequences are SGHKS and YYEKEE (reference sequence). V lost 0 bases, J lost 8 bases, and 7 bases stayed unmatched. The CDR3 sequence: CASSLDYRGEGYTF. CDR3 nucleotides: TGTGCCAGCAGCTTGGACTACAGGGGCGAGGGCTACACCTTC.

In this sample, this clone turned up once. V usage is TRBV7-3 and J usage is TRBJ2-1, with 9 bases identical to TRBD1. CDR1 is SGHTA, CDR2 FQGTGA, per germline. This CDR3 has 13 amino acids. The ends lost 5 bases at V and 15 bases at J; junction bases unmatched: 11. The CDR3, as DNA: TGTGCCAGCAGCCCCCAGGGACAGGGAAGTCCGTTCTTC. Its translation is CASSPQGQGSPFF.

A single count supports this clone. The rearrangement uses TRBV5-1 and TRBJ2-7, with a possible D match to TRBD1 (5 bases). CDR1 is SGHRS, CDR2 YFSETQ, per germline. V lost 3 bases and J 2 bases, leaving 9 bases between the germline ends. The CDR3 runs to 13 residues. The CDR3 reads CASSYRGTYEQYF. CDR3 DNA: TGCGCCAGCAGCTATAGGGGAACCTACGAGCAGTACTTC.

The V gene is TRBV27, the J gene TRBJ2-6; D remains unclear. Between the trimmed V and J ends, which lost 7 bases and 0 bases, there was a span of 16 bases. Germline-derived CDR1 and CDR2 are MNHEY and SMNVEV (reference sequence). The CDR3 is 17 amino acids. In DNA, the CDR3 is TGTGCCAGCAATCCATTTGGGCTTTCCTCTGGGGCCAACGTCCTGACTTTC. This encodes CASNPFGLSSGANVLTF.